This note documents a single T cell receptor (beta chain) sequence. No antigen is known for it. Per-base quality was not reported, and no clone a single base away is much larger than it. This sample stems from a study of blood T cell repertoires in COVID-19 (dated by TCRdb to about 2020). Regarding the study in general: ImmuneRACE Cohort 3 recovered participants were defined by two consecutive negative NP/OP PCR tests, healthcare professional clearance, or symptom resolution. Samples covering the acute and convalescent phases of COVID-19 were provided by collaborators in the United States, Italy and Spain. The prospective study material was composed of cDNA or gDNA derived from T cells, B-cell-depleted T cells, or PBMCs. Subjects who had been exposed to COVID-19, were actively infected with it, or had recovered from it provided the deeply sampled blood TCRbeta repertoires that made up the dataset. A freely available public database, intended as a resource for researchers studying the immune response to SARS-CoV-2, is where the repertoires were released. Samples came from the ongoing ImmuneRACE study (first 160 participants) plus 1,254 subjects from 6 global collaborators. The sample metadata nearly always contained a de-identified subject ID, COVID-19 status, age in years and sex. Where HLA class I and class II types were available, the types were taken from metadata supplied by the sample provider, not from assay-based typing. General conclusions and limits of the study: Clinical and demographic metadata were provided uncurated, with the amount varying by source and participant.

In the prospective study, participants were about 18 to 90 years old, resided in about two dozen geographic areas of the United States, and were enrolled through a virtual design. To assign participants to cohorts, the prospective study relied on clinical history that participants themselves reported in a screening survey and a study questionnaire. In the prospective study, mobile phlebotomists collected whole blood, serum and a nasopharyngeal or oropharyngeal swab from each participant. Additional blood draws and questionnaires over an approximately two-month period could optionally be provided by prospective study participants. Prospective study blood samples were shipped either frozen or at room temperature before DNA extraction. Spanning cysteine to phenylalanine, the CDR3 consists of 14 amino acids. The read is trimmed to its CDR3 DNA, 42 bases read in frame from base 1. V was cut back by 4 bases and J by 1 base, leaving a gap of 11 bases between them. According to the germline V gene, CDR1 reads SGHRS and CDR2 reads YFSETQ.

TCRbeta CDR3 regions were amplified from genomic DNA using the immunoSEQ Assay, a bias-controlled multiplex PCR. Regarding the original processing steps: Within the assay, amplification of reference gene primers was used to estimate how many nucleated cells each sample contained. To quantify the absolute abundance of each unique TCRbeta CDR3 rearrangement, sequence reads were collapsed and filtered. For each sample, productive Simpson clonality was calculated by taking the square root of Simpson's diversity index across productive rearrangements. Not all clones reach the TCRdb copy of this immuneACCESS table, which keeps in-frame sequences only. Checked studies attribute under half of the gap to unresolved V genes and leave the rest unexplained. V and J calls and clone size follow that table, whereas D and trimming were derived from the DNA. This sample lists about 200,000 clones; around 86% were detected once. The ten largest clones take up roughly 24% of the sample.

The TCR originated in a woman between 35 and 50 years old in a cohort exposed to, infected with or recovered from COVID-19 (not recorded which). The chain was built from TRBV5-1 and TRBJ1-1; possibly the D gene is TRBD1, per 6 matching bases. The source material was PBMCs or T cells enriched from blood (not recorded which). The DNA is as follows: TGCGCCAGCAGCCCGGGACATTCGAACACTGAAGCTTTCTTT. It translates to CASSPGHSNTEAFF.